There are a few counts of the clone carrying this TCR beta chain. This sample stems from a study of blood T cells in healthy people across ages. Alongside a J-beta primer mix, a sample-barcoded 5' primer served in a second PCR lasting roughly 7 to 11 cycles. TCRdb reprocessed the 5' RACE reads with MiXCR, giving one entry per CDR3 protein. The data show about 800,000 distinct CDR3 sequences, 25% seen once. V was shortened by 8 bases and J by 7 bases, with 8 bases between the two germline ends. The CDR3 runs 10 residues. Germline lookup yields CDR1 SNHLY and CDR2 FYNNEI. Another study also made use of these data, one on T cells of mothers and their children.

The chain combines TRBV2 with TRBJ1-2; D is uncertain. This clonotype was obtained from a boy between 10 and 17 years old in good health. Source material: blood. This chain's CDR3 is CASVGGGYTF. CDR3 in DNA: TGTGCCAGCGTAGGAGGTGGCTACACCTTC. The full variable domain, its missing parts supplied by reference TRBV2 and TRBJ1-2, is EPEVTQTPSHQVTQMGQEVILRCVPISNHLYFYWYRQILGQKVEFLVSFYNNEISEKSEIFDDQFSVERPDGSNFTLKIRSTKLEDSAMYFCASVGGGYTFGSGTRLTVV.